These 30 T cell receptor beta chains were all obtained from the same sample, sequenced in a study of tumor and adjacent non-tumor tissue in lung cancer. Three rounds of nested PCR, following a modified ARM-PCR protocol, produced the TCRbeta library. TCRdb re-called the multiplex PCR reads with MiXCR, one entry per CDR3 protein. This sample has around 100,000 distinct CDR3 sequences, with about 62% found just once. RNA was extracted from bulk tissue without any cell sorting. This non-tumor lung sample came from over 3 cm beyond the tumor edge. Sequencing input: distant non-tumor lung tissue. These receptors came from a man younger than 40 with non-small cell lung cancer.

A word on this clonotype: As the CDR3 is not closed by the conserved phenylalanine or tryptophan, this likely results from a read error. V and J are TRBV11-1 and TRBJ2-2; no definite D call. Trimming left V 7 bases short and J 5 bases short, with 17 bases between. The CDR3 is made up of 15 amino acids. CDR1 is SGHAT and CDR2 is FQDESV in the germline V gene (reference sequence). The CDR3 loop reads CASKLYRRETGELFS. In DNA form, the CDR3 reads TGTGCCAGCAAGCTATACCGAAGGGAAACCGGGGAGCTGTTTTCT.

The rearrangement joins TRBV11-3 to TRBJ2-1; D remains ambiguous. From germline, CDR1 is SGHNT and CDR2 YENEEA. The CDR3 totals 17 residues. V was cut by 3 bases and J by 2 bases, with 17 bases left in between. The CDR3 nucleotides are TGTGCCAGCAGCTTTTCCAAAGGCAATCGACCCTACAATGAGCAGTTCTTC. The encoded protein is CASSFSKGNRPYNEQFF.

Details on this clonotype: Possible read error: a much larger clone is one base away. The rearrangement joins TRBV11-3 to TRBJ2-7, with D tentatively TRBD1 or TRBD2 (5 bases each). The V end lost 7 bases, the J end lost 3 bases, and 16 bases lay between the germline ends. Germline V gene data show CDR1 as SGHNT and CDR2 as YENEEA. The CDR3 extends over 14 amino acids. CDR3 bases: TGTGCCAGCATCCCGGGACCTGAGGACTACGAGCAGTACTTC. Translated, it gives CASIPGPEDYEQYF.

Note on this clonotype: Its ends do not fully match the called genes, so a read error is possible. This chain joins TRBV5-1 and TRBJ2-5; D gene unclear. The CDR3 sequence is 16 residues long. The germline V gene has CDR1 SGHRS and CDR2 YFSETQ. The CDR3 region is CASSSVAVTNSETQYF. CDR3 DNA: TGCGCCAGTAGCTCAGTGGCGGTAACCAACTCAGAGACCCAGTACTTC.

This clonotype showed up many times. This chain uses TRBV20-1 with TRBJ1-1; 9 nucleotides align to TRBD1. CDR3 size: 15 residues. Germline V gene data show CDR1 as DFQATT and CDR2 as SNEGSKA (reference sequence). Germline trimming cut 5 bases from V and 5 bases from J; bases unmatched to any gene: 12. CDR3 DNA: TGCAGTGCTGTTCCATTACAGGGGGCGGGGACTGAAGCTTTCTTT. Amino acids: CSAVPLQGAGTEAFF.

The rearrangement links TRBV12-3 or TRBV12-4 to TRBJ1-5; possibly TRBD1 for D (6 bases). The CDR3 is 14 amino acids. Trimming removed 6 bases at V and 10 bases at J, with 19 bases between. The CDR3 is CASRSTGWTHPQHF. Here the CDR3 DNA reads TGTGCCAGCAGATCAACAGGGTGGACCCATCCCCAGCATTTT.

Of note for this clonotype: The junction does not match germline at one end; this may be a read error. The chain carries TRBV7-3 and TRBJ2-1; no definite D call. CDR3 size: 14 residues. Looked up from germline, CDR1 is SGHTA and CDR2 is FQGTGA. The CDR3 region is CASSLSSSNNEQFF. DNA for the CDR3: TGTGCCAGCAGCTTAAGTAGCTCCAACAATGAGCAGTTCTTC. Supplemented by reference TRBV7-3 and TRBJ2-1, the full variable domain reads GAGVSQTPSNKVTEKGKYVELRCDPISGHTALYWYRQSLGQGPEFLIYFQGTGAADDSGLPNDRFFAVRPEGSVSTLKIQRTERGDSAVYLCASSLSSSNNEQFFGPGTRLTVL.

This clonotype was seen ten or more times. The CDR3 region is CASSLGLTVTDTQYF. The DNA for the CDR3 is TGTGCCAGCAGCCTGGGACTAACCGTCACAGATACGCAGTATTTT. The rearrangement links TRBV4-2 to TRBJ2-3; 7 bases fit TRBD2. This CDR3 spans 15 amino acids. Looked up from germline, CDR1 is LGHNA and CDR2 is YNFKEQ. Losses at the gene ends were 4 bases for V and 2 bases for J; bases not matched to a gene: 6.

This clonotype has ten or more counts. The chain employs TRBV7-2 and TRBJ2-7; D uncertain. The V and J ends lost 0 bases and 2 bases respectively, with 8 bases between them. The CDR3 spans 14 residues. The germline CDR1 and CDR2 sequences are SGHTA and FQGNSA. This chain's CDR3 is CASSLAAAAYEQYF. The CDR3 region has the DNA TGTGCCAGCAGCTTAGCGGCCGCTGCCTACGAGCAGTACTTC.

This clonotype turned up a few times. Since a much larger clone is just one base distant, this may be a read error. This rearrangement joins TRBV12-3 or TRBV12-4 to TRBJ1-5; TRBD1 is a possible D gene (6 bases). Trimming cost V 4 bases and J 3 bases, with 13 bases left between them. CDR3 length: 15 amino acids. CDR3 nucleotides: TGTGCCAGCAGTTCCCAGGGGAATATCAATCAGCCCCAGCATTTT. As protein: CASSSQGNINQPQHF.

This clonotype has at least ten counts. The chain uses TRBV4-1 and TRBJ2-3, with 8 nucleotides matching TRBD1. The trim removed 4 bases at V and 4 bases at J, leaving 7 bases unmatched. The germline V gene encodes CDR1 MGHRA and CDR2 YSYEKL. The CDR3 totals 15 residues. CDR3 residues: CASSPFRGRADTQYF. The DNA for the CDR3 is TGCGCCAGCAGCCCGTTCAGGGGGCGGGCAGATACGCAGTATTTT.

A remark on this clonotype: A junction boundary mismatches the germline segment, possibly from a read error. CDR3 coding DNA: TGCGCCACCAGCTTTGGGGCCACCTACAATGAGCAGTTCTTC. It yields the protein CATSFGATYNEQFF. This chain uses TRBV5-1 with TRBJ2-1; D might be TRBD1 (5 bases). The CDR3 runs 14 residues. Per germline, CDR1 SGHRS and CDR2 YFSETQ.

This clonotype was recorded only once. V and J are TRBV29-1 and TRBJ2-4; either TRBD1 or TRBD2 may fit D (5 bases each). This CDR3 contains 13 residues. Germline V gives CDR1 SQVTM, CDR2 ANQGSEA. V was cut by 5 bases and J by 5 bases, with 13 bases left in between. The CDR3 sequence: CSVSREWENIQYF. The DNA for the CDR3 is TGCAGCGTTTCCAGGGAGTGGGAAAACATTCAGTACTTC. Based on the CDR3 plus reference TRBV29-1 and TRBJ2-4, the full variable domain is SAVISQKPSRDICQRGTSLTIQCQVDSQVTMMFWYRQQPGQSLTLIATANQGSEATYESGFVIDKFPISRPNLTFSTLTVSNMSPEDSSIYLCSVSREWENIQYFGAGTRLSVL.

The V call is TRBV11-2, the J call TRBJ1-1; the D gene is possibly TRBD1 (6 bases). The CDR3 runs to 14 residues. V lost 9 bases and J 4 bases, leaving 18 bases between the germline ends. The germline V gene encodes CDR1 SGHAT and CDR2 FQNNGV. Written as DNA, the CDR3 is TGTGCCAGTAGCCTCAAGGGGGTCGTCACTGAAGCTTTCTTT. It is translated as CASSLKGVVTEAFF.

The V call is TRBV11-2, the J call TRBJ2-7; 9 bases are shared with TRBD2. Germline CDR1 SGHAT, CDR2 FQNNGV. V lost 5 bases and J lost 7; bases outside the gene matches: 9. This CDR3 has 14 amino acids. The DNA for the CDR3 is TGTGCCAGCAGCCTGGGACTAGCCTACTATGAGCAGTACTTC. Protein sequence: CASSLGLAYYEQYF.

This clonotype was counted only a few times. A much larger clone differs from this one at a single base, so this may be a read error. CDR3 in DNA: TGCAGCACGGCCCGGGACAACACTAACTATGGCTACACCTTC. Protein sequence: CSTARDNTNYGYTF. The chain recombines TRBV29-1 with TRBJ1-2; tentatively, D is TRBD1 (6 bases). This CDR3 has 14 residues. CDR1 and CDR2 (germline): SQVTM, ANQGSEA. The V gene lost 8 bases and the J gene lost 0 bases, with 16 bases spanning the gap.

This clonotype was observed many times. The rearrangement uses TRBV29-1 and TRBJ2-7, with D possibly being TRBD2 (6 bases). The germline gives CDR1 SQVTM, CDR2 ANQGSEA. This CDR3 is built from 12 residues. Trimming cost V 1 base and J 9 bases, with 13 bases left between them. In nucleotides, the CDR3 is TGCAGCGTTGAAGTTAGCGGTACGGGGCAGTACTTC. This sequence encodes CSVEVSGTGQYF.

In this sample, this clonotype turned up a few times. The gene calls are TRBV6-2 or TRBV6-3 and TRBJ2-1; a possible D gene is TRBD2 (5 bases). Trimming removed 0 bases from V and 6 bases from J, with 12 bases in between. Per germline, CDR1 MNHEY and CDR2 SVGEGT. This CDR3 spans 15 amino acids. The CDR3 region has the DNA TGTGCCAGCAGTTACTCGCTAGCAGAGGGCAATGAGCAGTTCTTC. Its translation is CASSYSLAEGNEQFF.

The CDR3 is CASRLVGTSTGELFF. The CDR3 nucleotides are TGTGCCAGCAGACTTGTGGGGACTAGCACCGGGGAGCTGTTTTTT. The chain uses TRBV12-3 or TRBV12-4 and TRBJ2-2, with 8 bases lining up with TRBD2. The CDR3 is made up of 15 amino acids. The J segment lost 4 bases and the V segment lost 6 bases, leaving 7 bases of the junction unmatched.

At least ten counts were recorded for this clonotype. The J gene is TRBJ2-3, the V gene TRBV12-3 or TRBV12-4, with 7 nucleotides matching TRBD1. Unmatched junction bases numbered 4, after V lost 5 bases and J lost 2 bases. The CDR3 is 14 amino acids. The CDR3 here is CASSRQGPTDTQYF. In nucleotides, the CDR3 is TGTGCCAGCAGTAGACAGGGACCCACAGATACGCAGTATTTT.

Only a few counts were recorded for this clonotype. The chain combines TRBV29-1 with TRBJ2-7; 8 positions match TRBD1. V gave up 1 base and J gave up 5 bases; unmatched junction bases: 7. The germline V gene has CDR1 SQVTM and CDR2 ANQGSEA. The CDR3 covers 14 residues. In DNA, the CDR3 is TGCAGCGTTGAAGGAGGACAGGGTACTGACGAGCAGTACTTC. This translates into CSVEGGQGTDEQYF.

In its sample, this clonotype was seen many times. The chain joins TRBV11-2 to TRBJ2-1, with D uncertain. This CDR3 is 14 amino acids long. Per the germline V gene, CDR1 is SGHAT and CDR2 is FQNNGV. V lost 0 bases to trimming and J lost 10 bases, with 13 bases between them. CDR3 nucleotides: TGTGCCAGCAGCTTAGATCTAGTATCGTTCGAGCAGTTCTTC. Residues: CASSLDLVSFEQFF. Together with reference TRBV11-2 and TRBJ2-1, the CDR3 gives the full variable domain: EAGVAQSPRYKIIEKRQSVAFWCNPISGHATLYWYQQILGQGPKLLIQFQNNGVVDDSQLPKDRFSAERLKGVDSTLKIQPAKLEDSAVYLCASSLDLVSFEQFFGPGTRLTVL.

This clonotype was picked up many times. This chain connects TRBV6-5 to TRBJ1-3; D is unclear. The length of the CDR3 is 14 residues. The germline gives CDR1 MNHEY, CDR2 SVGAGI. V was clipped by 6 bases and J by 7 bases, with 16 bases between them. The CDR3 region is CASRPTYDSNTIYF. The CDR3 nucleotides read TGTGCCAGCAGACCGACCTACGATTCGAACACCATATATTTT.

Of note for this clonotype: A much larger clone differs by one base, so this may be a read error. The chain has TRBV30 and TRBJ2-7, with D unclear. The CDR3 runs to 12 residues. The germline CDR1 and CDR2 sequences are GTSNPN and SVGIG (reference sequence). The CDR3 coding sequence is TGTACCTGGGCCGGAAGCTCCTACGAGCAGTACTTC. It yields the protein CTWAGSSYEQYF.

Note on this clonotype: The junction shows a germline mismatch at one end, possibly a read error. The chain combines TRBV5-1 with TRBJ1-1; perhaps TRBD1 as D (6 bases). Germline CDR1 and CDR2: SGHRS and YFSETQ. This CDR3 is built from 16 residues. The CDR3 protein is CASSRVGGGKNIEAFF. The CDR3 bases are TGCGCCAGCAGCCGGGTGGGAGGGGGGAAGAACATTGAAGCTTTCTTT.

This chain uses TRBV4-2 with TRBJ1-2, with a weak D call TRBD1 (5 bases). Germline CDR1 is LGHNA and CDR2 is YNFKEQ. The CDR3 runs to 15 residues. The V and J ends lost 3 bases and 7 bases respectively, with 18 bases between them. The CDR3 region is CASSQSWTRVVGYTF. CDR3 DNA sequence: TGTGCCAGCAGCCAGTCCTGGACAAGGGTAGTTGGCTACACCTTC.

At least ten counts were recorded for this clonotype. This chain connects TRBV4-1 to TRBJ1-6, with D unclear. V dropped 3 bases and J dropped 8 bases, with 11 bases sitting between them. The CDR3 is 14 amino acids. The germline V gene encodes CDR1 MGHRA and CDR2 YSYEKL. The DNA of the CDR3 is TGCGCCAGCAGCCACGAGACTGCCTATTCACCCCTCCACTTT. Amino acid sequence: CASSHETAYSPLHF.

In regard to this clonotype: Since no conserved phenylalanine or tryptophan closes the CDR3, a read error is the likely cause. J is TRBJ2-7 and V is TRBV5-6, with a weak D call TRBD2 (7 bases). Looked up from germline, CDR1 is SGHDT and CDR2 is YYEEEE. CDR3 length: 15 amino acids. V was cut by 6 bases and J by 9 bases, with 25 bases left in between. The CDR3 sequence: CASTLNEGGASGQYL. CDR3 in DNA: TGTGCCAGCACCCTAAACGAGGGGGGGGCCTCGGGGCAGTACTTA.

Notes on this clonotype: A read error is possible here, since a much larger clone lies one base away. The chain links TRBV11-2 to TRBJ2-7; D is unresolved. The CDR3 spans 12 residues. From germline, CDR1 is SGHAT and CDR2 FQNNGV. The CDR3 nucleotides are TGTGCCAGCAGCCCTCAATTCGGCGAGCAGCACTTC. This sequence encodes CASSPQFGEQHF.

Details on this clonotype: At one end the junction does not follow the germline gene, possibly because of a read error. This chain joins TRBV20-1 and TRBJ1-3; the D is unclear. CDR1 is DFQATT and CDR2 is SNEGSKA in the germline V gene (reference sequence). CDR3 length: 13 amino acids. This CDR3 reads CTAKQQFGNTKYF. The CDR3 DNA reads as TGCACTGCTAAGCAACAGTTTGGAAACACCAAATATTTT.